These 13 T cell receptor beta chains came from one sample sequenced in a study of T cell changes during pregnancy in multiple sclerosis. Some clones are missing from TCRdb's copy, which holds only in-frame ones; the method was immunoSEQ multiplex PCR. The sample includes under 75,000 clones, 90% to 95% of them seen just once. Specimen: peripheral blood, collected in the third trimester of pregnancy. The receptor set was obtained from a female donor in good health, enrolled as a control in a pregnancy study.

As for this clone: Compared with germline, one end of the junction differs, possibly owing to a read error. The rearrangement uses TRBV11-2 and TRBJ2-4; maybe TRBD1 (5 bases). Per the germline V gene, CDR1 is SGHAT and CDR2 is FQNNGV. CDR3 length equals 12 residues. The CDR3 sequence is CASSLPNRQESF. CDR3 nucleotides: TGTGCCAGCAGCCTCCCGAACAGGCAGGAAAGCTTC.

This sequence joins TRBV7-2 and TRBJ2-2, with D possibly TRBD2 on 5 matching bases. V dropped 4 bases and J dropped 4 bases, with 16 bases sitting between them. The CDR3 loop spans 16 amino acids. The germline CDR1 and CDR2 sequences are SGHTA and FQGNSA. The CDR3 coding sequence is TGTGCCAGCAGCTCACAGAGGACGGGGATCACCGGGGAGCTGTTTTTT. This sequence encodes CASSSQRTGITGELFF.

The V and J genes are TRBV12-5 and TRBJ2-7, with TRBD1 matching over 9 bases. The CDR3 is 16 amino acids. Looked up from germline, CDR1 is LGHNT and CDR2 is FRNRAP. V was clipped by 1 base and J by 6 bases; unmatched bases: 10. The CDR3, as DNA: TGTGCTAGTGGTTTGGCCTCTTCCGGGACAGGGAGCGAGCAGTACTTC. It codes for CASGLASSGTGSEQYF. The full variable domain, in which reference TRBV12-5 and TRBJ2-7 provide the parts outside the CDR3, is DARVTQTPRHKVTEMGQEVTMRCQPILGHNTVFWYRQTMMQGLELLAYFRNRAPLDDSGMPKDRFSAEMPDATLATLKIQPSEPRDSAVYFCASGLASSGTGSEQYFGPGTRLTVT.

This clone was seen once. The V and J genes are TRBV5-5 and TRBJ2-1; D remains unclear. This CDR3 spans 14 amino acids. The V gene lost 0 bases and the J gene lost 0 bases, with 4 bases spanning the gap. In germline, CDR1 is SGHKS, CDR2 YYEKEE (reference sequence). The CDR3 protein is CASSLVISYNEQFF. The CDR3 region has the DNA TGTGCCAGCAGCTTGGTTATCTCCTACAATGAGCAGTTCTTC.

The chain links TRBV15 to TRBJ1-5; TRBD1 might be the D (5 bases). There are 15 residues in the CDR3. V gave up 9 bases and J gave up 0 bases, with 15 bases separating them. In germline, CDR1 is LNHNV, CDR2 YYDKDF (reference sequence). In nucleotides, the CDR3 is TGTGCCACTAAGCAGGGATTCGCTAGCAATCAGCCCCAGCATTTT. This translates into CATKQGFASNQPQHF. Looking up the rest from reference TRBV15 and TRBJ1-5 gives the full variable domain: DAMVIQNPRYQVTQFGKPVTLSCSQTLNHNVMYWYQQKSSQAPKLLFHYYDKDFNNEADTPDNFQSRRPNTSFCFLDIRSPGLGDTAMYLCATKQGFASNQPQHFGDGTRLSIL.

The chain has TRBV5-1 and TRBJ2-2, with D tentatively TRBD2 (5 bases). The CDR3 is 15 residues long. Germline lookup yields CDR1 SGHRS and CDR2 YFSETQ. With 0 bases removed from V and 6 bases from J, the gap between germline ends came to 12 bases. In DNA form, the CDR3 reads TGCGCCAGCAGCTTGGCAGGTAGCGTCGCCGGGGAGCTGTTTTTT. Translated, it gives CASSLAGSVAGELFF.

The chain has TRBV25-1 and TRBJ1-2, with TRBD1 as a possible D gene (6 bases). The CDR3 is 16 residues long. V lost 2 bases and J lost 7, with 20 bases in between. From germline, CDR1 is MGHDK and CDR2 SYGVNS. CDR3 bases: TGTGCCAGCAGTGAAGGAACCGGGACACCTAAGACTGGCTACACCTTC. It codes for CASSEGTGTPKTGYTF.

The sample holds one count of this clone. The CDR3 spells CASGAWGLEEQYF. In nucleotides, the CDR3 is TGTGCCAGCGGGGCCTGGGGCTTGGAGGAGCAGTACTTC. The chain links TRBV7-9 to TRBJ2-7; perhaps TRBD1 as D (5 bases). The length of the CDR3 is 13 residues. CDR1 is SEHNR and CDR2 is FQNEAQ in the germline V gene (reference sequence). Deletions cut 8 bases from V and 7 bases from J, with 18 bases between.

The chain recombines TRBV10-2 with TRBJ2-3; 16 nucleotides agree with TRBD2. Unmatched junction bases numbered 5, after V lost 6 bases and J lost 5 bases. The germline V gene encodes CDR1 WSHSY and CDR2 SAAADI. This CDR3 has 16 residues. The CDR3 here is CASRPGLAGGLDTQYF. The DNA of the CDR3 is TGCGCCAGCAGACCGGGACTAGCGGGAGGGTTAGATACGCAGTATTTT.

The chain uses TRBV10-2 and TRBJ1-2; 10 bases fit TRBD1. With V trimmed by 6 bases and J by 6 bases, 4 bases remained unmatched. The CDR3 covers 13 residues. Per the germline V gene, CDR1 is WSHSY and CDR2 is SAAADI. This CDR3 is CASSLTGGDGYTF. The CDR3 coding sequence is TGCGCCAGCAGCCTGACAGGGGGCGATGGCTACACCTTC.

The V gene is TRBV20-1, the J gene TRBJ1-2; D is unresolved. The CDR3 has 11 residues. Trimming stripped 4 bases from V and 4 bases from J, with 7 bases between. CDR1 and CDR2 (germline): DFQATT, SNEGSKA (reference sequence). The CDR3 region has the DNA TGCAGTGCTAAACAGAGCTATGGCTACACCTTC. This translates into CSAKQSYGYTF.

The chain is built from TRBV7-9 and TRBJ2-3; D remains unclear. Germline loops: CDR1 SEHNR, CDR2 FQNEAQ (reference sequence). Deletions cut 5 bases from V and 3 bases from J, with 6 bases between. The CDR3 sequence is 12 residues long. The CDR3 reads CASSAMTDTQYF. In DNA, the CDR3 is TGTGCCAGCAGCGCGATGACAGATACGCAGTATTTT.

The chain combines TRBV5-4 with TRBJ1-2; 9 bases fit TRBD1. The CDR3 spans 15 residues. V shed 4 bases and J 0 bases; nucleotides not matched to a gene: 4. Germline V gives CDR1 SGHNT, CDR2 YYREEE (reference sequence). DNA for the CDR3: TGTGCCAGCAGCCTTCGGACAGGGGCTAACTATGGCTACACCTTC. Translation gives CASSLRTGANYGYTF.